A single T cell receptor (beta chain) is shown here with its context. This likely traces to a read error, being one base from a far larger clone. Other DNA sequences from this sample encode an identical CDR3 as well. Assay: immunoSEQ multiplex PCR; the TCRdb copy retains only in-frame clones and omits some. The profile covers about 490,000 clones, with about 85% appearing a single time and roughly an eighth taken by the ten largest. The sample comes from a study of shared clonotypes between healthy human individuals. In germline, CDR1 is SGDLS, CDR2 YYNGEE. This CDR3 is 14 amino acids long. The V and J ends lost 4 bases and 1 base, in that order; junction bases with no gene match: 1.

This clonotype originated in a woman aged 40 to 55 in good health. Some clones in this sample may be carry-over from other donors' samples. The rearrangement uses TRBV9 and TRBJ2-7; 11 positions match TRBD2. Input material: PBMCs. CDR3 sequence: CASSRTSGSYEQYF. The CDR3, as DNA: TGTGCCAGCAGCCGGACTAGCGGGTCCTACGAGCAGTACTTC.